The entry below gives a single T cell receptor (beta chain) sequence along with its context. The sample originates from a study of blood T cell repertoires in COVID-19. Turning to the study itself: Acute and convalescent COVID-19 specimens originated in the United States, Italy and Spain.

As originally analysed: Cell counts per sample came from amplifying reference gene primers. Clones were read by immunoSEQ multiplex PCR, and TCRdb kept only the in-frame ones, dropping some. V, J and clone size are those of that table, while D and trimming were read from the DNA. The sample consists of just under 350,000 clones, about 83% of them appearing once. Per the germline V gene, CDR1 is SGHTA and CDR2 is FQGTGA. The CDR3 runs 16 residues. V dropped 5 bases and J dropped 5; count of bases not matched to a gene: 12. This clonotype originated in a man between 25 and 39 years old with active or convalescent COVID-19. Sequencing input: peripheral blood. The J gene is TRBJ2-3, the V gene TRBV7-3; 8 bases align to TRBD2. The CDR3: CASSRRAGAGGDTQYF. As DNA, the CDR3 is TGTGCCAGCAGCCGGCGTGCAGGGGCGGGGGGAGATACGCAGTATTTT.